This T cell receptor (beta chain) was sequenced during a study of blood T cell repertoires in COVID-19. As for the study in general: Researchers got acute and convalescent COVID-19 samples from the United States, Italy and Spain. T cells, B-cell-depleted T cells, or PBMCs provided the cDNA or gDNA that served as material.

This clone has a handful of counts. Per the original data handling: Quantification of nucleated cells was approximated via reference gene primer amplification. TCRdb keeps only in-frame clones here, not all; method: immunoSEQ multiplex PCR. Clone size and the V and J calls come from that table; the DNA yielded D and trimming. The sample shows 250,000 or so clones, approximately 86% of them seen only once. This CDR3 is 17 amino acids long. Germline trimming cut 0 bases from V and 4 bases from J; bases unmatched to any gene: 12. Germline CDR1 SGHDT, CDR2 YYEEEE. The V gene is TRBV5-6, the J gene TRBJ2-7; 8 bases match TRBD2. The sample was peripheral blood. This sequence was found in a man in his forties with active or convalescent COVID-19. In DNA, the CDR3 is TGTGCCAGCAGCTTGGCGGGGGCTAGCGGGTCAAAATACGAGCAGTACTTC. Its protein is CASSLAGASGSKYEQYF.